This T cell receptor beta chain was obtained from a study of blood T cell repertoires in COVID-19. V was clipped by 0 bases and J by 10 bases, with 10 bases between them. This CDR3 is built from 13 residues. The germline CDR1 and CDR2 sequences are MNHEY and SVGAGI. Using immunoSEQ multiplex PCR, the repertoire was profiled, and TCRdb retains in-frame clones only, with some absent. This repertoire shows about 220,000 clones, around 81% found once; its top ten account for over 10%. Sequenced material: peripheral blood. The chain recombines TRBV6-5 with TRBJ2-1, with D hard to call. This receptor was identified in a human donor in a cohort sampled during active COVID-19. CDR3 loop: CASSYSPVREQFF. Here the CDR3 DNA reads TGTGCCAGCAGTTACTCGCCGGTACGGGAGCAGTTCTTC.